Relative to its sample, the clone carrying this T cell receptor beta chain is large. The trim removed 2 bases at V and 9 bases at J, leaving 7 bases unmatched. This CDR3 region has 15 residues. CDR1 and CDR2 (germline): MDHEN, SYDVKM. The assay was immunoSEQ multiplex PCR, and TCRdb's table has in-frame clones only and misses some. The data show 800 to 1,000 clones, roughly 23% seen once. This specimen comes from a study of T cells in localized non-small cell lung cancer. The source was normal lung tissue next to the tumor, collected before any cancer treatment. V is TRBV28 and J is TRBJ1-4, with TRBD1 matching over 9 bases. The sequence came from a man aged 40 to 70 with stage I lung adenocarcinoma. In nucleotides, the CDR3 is TGTGCCAGCAGTTTAAGGTGGGACAGGGAGAAAAAACTGTTTTTT. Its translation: CASSLRWDREKKLFF.